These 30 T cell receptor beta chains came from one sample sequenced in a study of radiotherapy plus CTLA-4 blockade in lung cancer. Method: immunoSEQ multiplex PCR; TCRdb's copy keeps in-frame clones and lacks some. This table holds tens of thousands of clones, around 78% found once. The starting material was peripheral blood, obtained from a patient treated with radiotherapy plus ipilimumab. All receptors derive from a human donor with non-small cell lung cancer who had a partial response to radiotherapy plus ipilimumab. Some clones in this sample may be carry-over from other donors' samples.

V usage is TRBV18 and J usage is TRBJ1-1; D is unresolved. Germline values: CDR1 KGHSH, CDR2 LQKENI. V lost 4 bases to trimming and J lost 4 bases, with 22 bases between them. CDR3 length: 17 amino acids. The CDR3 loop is CASSHSPLQKAVTEAFF. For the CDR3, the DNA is TGTGCCAGCTCACACAGTCCCCTTCAGAAGGCAGTCACTGAAGCTTTCTTT.

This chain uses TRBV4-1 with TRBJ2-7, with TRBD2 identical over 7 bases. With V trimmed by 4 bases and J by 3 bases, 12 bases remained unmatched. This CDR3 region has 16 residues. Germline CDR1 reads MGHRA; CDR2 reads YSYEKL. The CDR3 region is CASSRAGSSGLYEQYF. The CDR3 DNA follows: TGCGCCAGCAGCCGAGCAGGGTCTAGCGGACTCTACGAGCAGTACTTC.

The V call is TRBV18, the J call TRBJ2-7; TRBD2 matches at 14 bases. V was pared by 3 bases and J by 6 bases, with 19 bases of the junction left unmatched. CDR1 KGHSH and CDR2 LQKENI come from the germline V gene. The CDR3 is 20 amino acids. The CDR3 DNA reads TGTGCCAGCTCACCGAACATGGGACAGAGGACTAGCGGGAGGATTCTCGAGCAGTACTTC. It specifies CASSPNMGQRTSGRILEQYF.

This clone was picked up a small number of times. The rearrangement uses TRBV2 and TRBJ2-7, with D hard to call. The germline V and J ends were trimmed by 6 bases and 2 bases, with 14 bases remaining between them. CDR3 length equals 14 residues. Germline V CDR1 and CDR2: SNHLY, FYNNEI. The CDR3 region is CASRRSGLAYEQYF. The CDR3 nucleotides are TGTGCCAGCAGGCGGTCCGGTCTAGCCTACGAGCAGTACTTC.

The CDR3 coding sequence is TGTGCCAGCAGGGTCAGAGGGAGCTACGAGCAGTACTTC. Protein sequence: CASRVRGSYEQYF. V usage is TRBV6-1 and J usage is TRBJ2-7; D is possibly TRBD2 (5 bases). The V end was cut by 6 bases, the J end by 3 bases, with 12 bases between. The germline V gene has CDR1 MNHNS and CDR2 SASEGT. The CDR3 consists of 13 residues.

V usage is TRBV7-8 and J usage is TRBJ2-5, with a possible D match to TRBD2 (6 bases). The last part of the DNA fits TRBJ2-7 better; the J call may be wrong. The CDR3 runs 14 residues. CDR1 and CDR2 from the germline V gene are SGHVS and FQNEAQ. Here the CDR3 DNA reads TGTGCCAGCGGTGGAGGGCAAGCACTCGGCGAGCAGTACTTC. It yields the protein CASGGGQALGEQYF.

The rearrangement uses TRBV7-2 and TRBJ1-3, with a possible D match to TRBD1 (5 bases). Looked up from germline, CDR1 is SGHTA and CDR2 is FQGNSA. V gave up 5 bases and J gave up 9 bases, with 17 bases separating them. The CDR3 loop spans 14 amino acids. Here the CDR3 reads CASSLDAGGSTIYF. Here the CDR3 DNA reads TGTGCCAGCAGCCTGGATGCCGGGGGTAGCACCATATATTTT.

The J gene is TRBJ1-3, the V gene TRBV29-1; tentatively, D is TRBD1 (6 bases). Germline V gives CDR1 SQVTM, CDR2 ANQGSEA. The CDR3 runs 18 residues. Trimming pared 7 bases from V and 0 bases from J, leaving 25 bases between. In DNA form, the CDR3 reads TGCAGCGCGAAATTGGCCCCGGGACAAAGGAGCTCTGGAAACACCATATATTTT. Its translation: CSAKLAPGQRSSGNTIYF.

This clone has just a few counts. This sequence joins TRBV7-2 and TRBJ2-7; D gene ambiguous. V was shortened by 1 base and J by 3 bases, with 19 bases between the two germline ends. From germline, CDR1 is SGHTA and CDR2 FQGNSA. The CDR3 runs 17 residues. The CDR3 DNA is TGTGCCAGCAGCTTAGTCGTTTATCGCGGCTTCCACTACGAGCAGTACTTC. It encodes CASSLVVYRGFHYEQYF.

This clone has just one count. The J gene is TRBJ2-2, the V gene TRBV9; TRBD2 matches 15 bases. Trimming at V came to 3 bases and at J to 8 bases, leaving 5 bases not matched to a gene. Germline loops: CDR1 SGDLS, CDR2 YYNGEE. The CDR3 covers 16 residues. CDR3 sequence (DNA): TGTGCCAGCAGCGCCCCCGGGACTAGCGGGAGGGGGGAGCTGTTTTTT. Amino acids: CASSAPGTSGRGELFF.

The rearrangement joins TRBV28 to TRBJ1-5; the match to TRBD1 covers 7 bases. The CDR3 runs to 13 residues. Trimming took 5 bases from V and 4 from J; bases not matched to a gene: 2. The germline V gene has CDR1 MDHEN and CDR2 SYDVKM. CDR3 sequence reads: CASSQGGNQPQHF. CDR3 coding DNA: TGTGCCAGCAGTCAGGGGGGAAATCAGCCCCAGCATTTT.

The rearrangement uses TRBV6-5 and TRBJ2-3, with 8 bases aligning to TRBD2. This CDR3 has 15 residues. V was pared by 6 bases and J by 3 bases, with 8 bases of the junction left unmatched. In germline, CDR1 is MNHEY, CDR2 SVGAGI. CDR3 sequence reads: CASRKRPGGTDTQYF. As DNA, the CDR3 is TGTGCCAGCAGGAAGCGACCGGGGGGGACAGATACGCAGTATTTT.

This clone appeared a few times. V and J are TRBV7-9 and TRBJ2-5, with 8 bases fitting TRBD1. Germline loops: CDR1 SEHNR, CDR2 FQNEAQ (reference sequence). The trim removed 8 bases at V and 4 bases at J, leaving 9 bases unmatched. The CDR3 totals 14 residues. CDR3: CASVHSGGLETQYF. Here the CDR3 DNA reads TGTGCCAGCGTTCACTCAGGGGGCTTAGAGACCCAGTACTTC.

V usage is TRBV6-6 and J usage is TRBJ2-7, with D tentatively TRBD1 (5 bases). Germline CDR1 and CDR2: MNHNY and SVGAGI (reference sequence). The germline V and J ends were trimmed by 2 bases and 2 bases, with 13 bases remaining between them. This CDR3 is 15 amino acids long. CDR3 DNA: TGTGCCAGCAGTTACCTTACACAGGTGACCTACGAGCAGTACTTC. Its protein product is CASSYLTQVTYEQYF.

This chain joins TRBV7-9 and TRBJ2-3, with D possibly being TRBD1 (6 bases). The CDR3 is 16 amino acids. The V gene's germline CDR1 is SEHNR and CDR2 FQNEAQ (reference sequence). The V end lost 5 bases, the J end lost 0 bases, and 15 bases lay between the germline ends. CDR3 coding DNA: TGTGCCAGCAGCACCACGTCAGGGGCCAGCACAGATACGCAGTATTTT. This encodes CASSTTSGASTDTQYF.

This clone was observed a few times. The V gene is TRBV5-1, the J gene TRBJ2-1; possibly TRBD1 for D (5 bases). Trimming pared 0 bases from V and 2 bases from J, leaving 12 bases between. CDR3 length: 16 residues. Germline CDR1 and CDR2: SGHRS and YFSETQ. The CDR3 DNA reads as TGCGCCAGCAGCTTGGCAGGGCATAAAGCCTACAATGAGCAGTTCTTC. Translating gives CASSLAGHKAYNEQFF.

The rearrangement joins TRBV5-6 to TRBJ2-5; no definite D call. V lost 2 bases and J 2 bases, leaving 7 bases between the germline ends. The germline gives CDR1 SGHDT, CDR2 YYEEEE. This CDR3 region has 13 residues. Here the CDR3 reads CASSLPGQETQYF. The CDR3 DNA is TGTGCCAGCAGCTTACCAGGACAAGAGACCCAGTACTTC.

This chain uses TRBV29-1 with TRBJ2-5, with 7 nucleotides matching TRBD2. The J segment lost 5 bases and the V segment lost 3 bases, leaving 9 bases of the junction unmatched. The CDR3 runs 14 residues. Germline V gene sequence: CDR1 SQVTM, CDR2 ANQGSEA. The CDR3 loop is CSVDGGSNAETQYF. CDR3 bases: TGCAGCGTTGACGGCGGGAGTAATGCGGAGACCCAGTACTTC.

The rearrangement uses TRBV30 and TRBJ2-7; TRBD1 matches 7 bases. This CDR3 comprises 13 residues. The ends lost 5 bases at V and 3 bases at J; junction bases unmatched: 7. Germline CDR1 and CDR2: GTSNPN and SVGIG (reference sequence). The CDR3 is CAWETGVRYEQYF. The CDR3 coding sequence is TGTGCCTGGGAAACAGGGGTACGCTACGAGCAGTACTTC. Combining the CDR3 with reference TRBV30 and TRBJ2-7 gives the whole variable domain SQTIHQWPATLVQPVGSPLSLECTVEGTSNPNLYWYRQAAGRGLQLLFYSVGIGQISSEVPQNLSASRPQDRQFILSSKKLLLSDSGFYLCAWETGVRYEQYFGPGTRLTVT.

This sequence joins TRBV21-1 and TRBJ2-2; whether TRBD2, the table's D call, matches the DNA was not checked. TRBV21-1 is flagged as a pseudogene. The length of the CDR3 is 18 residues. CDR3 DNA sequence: TGTGCCAGCAGCAAAGATGCTAGCGGGAGGTTCAGCACCGGGGAGCTGTTTTTT. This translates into CASSKDASGRFSTGELFF.

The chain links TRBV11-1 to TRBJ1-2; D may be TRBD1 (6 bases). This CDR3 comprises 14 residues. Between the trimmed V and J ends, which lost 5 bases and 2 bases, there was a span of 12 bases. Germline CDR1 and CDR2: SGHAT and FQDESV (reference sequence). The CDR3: CASSLSTGNYGYTF. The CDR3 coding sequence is TGTGCCAGCAGCCTCAGCACAGGGAACTATGGCTACACCTTC.

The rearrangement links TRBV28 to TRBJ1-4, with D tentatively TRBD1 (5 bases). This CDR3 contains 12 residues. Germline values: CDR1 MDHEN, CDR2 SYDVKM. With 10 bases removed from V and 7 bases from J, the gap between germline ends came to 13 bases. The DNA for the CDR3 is TGTGCCACCGCCCGGGGGGTTGAAAAACTGTTTTTT. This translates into CATARGVEKLFF.

The CDR3, as DNA: TGTGCCAGCAGCTTGTGGGGGCTAGCGGGCTTCTCCTACAATGAGCAGTTCTTC. This codes for CASSLWGLAGFSYNEQFF. V and J are TRBV5-6 and TRBJ2-1, with 8 bases that match TRBD2. There are 18 residues in the CDR3. Germline CDR1 SGHDT, CDR2 YYEEEE. Trimming cost V 1 base and J 0 bases; bases outside gene matches: 9.

CDR3 protein: CASSVAGGGSTEQFF. The CDR3, as DNA: TGCGCCAGCAGCGTTGCGGGGGGCGGGTCGACTGAGCAGTTCTTC. The chain joins TRBV5-1 to TRBJ2-1, with TRBD2 matching over 8 bases. Germline V lookup: CDR1 SGHRS, CDR2 YFSETQ. This CDR3 has 15 residues. The V gene end was trimmed by 4 bases and the J gene end by 9 bases; junction bases not matched to a gene: 12. Full variable domain (missing parts from reference TRBV5-1 and TRBJ2-1): KAGVTQTPRYLIKTRGQQVTLSCSPISGHRSVSWYQQTPGQGLQFLFEYFSETQRNKGNFPGRFSGRQFSNSRSEMNVSTLELGDSALYLCASSVAGGGSTEQFFGPGTRLTVL.

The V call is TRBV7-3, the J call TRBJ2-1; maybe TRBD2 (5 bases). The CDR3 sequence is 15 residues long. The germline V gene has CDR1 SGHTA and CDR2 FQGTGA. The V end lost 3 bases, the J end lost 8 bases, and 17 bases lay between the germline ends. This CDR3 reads CASSFEGRGSHEQFF. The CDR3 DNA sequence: TGTGCCAGCAGCTTTGAGGGTCGGGGTAGCCATGAGCAGTTCTTC.

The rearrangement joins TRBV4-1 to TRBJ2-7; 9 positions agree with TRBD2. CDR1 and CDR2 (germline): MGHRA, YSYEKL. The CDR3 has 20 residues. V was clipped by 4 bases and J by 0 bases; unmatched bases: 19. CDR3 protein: CASSLKGPKGLAGTSYEQYF. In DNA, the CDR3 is TGCGCCAGCAGCCTGAAAGGACCCAAGGGTCTAGCGGGAACCTCCTACGAGCAGTACTTC.

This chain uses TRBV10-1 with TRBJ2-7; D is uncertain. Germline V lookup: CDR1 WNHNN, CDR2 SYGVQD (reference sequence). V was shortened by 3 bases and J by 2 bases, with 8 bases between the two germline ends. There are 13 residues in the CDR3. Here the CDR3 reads CASSDGPTYEQYF. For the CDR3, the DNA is TGCGCCAGCAGTGATGGGCCGACCTACGAGCAGTACTTC.

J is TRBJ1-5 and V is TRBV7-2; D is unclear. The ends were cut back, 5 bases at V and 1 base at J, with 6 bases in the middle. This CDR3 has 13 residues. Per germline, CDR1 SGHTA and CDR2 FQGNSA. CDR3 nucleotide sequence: TGTGCCAGCAGCACCCAGAGCAATCAGCCCCAGCATTTT. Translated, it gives CASSTQSNQPQHF.

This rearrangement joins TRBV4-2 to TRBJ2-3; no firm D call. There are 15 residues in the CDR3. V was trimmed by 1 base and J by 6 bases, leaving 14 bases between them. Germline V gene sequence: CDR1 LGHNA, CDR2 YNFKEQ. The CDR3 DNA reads TGTGCCAGCAGCCAAGTGGCCGTATCTTCGGATACGCAGTATTTT. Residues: CASSQVAVSSDTQYF.

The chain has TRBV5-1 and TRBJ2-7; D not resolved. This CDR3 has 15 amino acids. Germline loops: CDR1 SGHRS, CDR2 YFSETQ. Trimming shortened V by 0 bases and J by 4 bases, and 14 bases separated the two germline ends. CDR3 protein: CASSLGNTASYEQYF. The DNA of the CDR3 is TGCGCCAGCAGCTTGGGGAATACAGCTTCTTACGAGCAGTACTTC.